Following are 21 T cell receptor beta chains from one sample sequenced in a study of cytomegalovirus exposure and HLA in healthy donors. 13 Jbeta primers and 60 Vbeta primers were used for the PCR. Some clones are missing from TCRdb's copy, which holds only in-frame ones; the method was immunoSEQ multiplex PCR. There are around 150,000 clones in the sample; about 74% occur only once, and 2.5% to 4% lies in the top ten. Sequencing input: PBMCs. The origin of the receptors is a man aged 40-55 years in good health and CMV-seronegative.

This chain connects TRBV28 to TRBJ1-4, with unresolved D. The germline V gene encodes CDR1 MDHEN and CDR2 SYDVKM. The CDR3 sequence is 14 residues long. V lost 1 base and J 8 bases, leaving 11 bases between the germline ends. The CDR3 sequence: CASSLSARREKLFF. The CDR3 bases are TGTGCCAGCAGTTTATCGGCCAGGAGGGAAAAACTGTTTTTT.

The chain has TRBV6-5 and TRBJ2-1; D may be TRBD1 (5 bases). Germline CDR1 and CDR2: MNHEY and SVGAGI. V was shortened by 5 bases and J by 1 base, with 12 bases between the two germline ends. The CDR3 sequence is 15 residues long. In DNA, the CDR3 is TGTGCCAGCAGTCCAGGGTTCGAATCCTACAATGAGCAGTTCTTC. It is translated as CASSPGFESYNEQFF.

V usage is TRBV6-6 and J usage is TRBJ1-2; 9 nucleotides line up with TRBD1. The germline gives CDR1 MNHNY, CDR2 SVGAGI (reference sequence). After removal of 6 bases from V and 2 bases from J, the junction contained 7 bases not matched to a gene. The CDR3 runs 15 residues. CDR3 sequence: CASRPETGGNYGYTF. DNA of the CDR3: TGTGCCAGCAGACCCGAGACAGGGGGGAACTATGGCTACACCTTC.

Here the CDR3 DNA reads TGTGCCAGCTCACCACCGGCAGGGGCAGATACGCAGTATTTT. This translates into CASSPPAGADTQYF. This chain joins TRBV18 and TRBJ2-3, with D maybe TRBD1 (6 bases). Trimming took off 0 bases at V and 4 bases at J, with 8 bases between the two ends. This CDR3 is built from 14 residues. The germline CDR1 and CDR2 sequences are KGHSH and LQKENI.

V and J are TRBV11-3 and TRBJ1-6; D is possibly TRBD1 (5 bases). The V end lost 8 bases, the J end lost 10 bases, and 18 bases lay between the germline ends. The CDR3 is made up of 14 amino acids. The germline V gene encodes CDR1 SGHNT and CDR2 YENEEA. CDR3 sequence reads: CASSAGGGPSPLHF. The CDR3 DNA reads as TGTGCCAGCTCAGCGGGGGGAGGCCCCTCACCCCTCCACTTT.

This clone appeared a single time. The CDR3: CASRKGQGDGYTF. CDR3 nucleotide sequence: TGTGCCAGCAGGAAGGGACAGGGTGATGGCTACACCTTC. The V call is TRBV2, the J call TRBJ1-2, with 9 positions matching TRBD1. The CDR3 extends over 13 amino acids. CDR1 is SNHLY and CDR2 is FYNNEI in the germline V gene. V trimming: 6 bases; J trimming: 6 bases; junction bases outside the gene matches: 5.

V and J are TRBV18 and TRBJ1-6; D gene unclear. With 6 bases removed from V and 1 base from J, the gap between germline ends came to 10 bases. CDR3 size: 15 residues. In germline, CDR1 is KGHSH, CDR2 LQKENI. The chain's CDR3 is CASSLEVSYNSPLHF. The CDR3 DNA is TGTGCCAGCTCGCTAGAGGTATCCTATAATTCACCCCTCCACTTT.

The rearrangement joins TRBV9 to TRBJ2-1; 7 bases align to TRBD1. V dropped 5 bases and J dropped 4; count of bases not matched to a gene: 9. Per germline, CDR1 SGDLS and CDR2 YYNGEE. The CDR3 is 15 residues long. CDR3 residues: CASRGSGTAYNEQFF. The CDR3 DNA is TGTGCCAGCAGAGGCTCCGGGACAGCTTACAATGAGCAGTTCTTC.

The chain couples TRBV13 to TRBJ2-7; TRBD1 aligns across 11 bases. The trim removed 8 bases at V and 4 bases at J, leaving 10 bases unmatched. In germline, CDR1 is PRHDT, CDR2 FYEKMQ (reference sequence). The CDR3 runs to 15 residues. CDR3 sequence: CASGNLGTGGYEQYF. Written as DNA, the CDR3 is TGTGCCAGCGGAAATTTAGGGACAGGGGGATACGAGCAGTACTTC.

The CDR3 protein is CASSSGHRGYQPQHF. The CDR3 DNA is TGTGCCAGCAGCTCGGGACACAGGGGGTATCAGCCCCAGCATTTT. The chain combines TRBV7-2 with TRBJ1-5, with TRBD1 identical over 8 bases. Germline CDR1 SGHTA, CDR2 FQGNSA. The V segment lost 4 bases and the J segment 5 bases; nucleotides outside the gene matches: 7. There are 15 residues in the CDR3.

The chain couples TRBV7-3 to TRBJ2-5, with D tentatively TRBD2 (7 bases). There are 13 residues in the CDR3. Trimming pared 6 bases from V and 5 bases from J, leaving 13 bases between. From germline, CDR1 is SGHTA and CDR2 FQGTGA. The CDR3 DNA is TGTGCCAGCAGTAGGGGGGGCGGCGAGACCCAGTACTTC. It codes for CASSRGGGETQYF.

The chain recombines TRBV2 with TRBJ1-2; D may be TRBD1 (5 bases). There are 15 residues in the CDR3. Trimming removed 1 base from V and 0 bases from J, with 9 bases in between. Germline V gene data show CDR1 as SNHLY and CDR2 as FYNNEI. The CDR3 DNA sequence: TGTGCCAGCAGTGAAGGGGGGGGAGCTAACTATGGCTACACCTTC. Translating gives CASSEGGGANYGYTF.

The chain couples TRBV19 to TRBJ1-2; TRBD1 matches at 7 bases. The V segment lost 2 bases and the J segment 3 bases; nucleotides outside the gene matches: 3. CDR1 and CDR2 from the germline V gene are LNHDA and SQIVND (reference sequence). The CDR3 length is 14 residues. This chain's CDR3 is CASSITGVDYGYTF. The CDR3 region has the DNA TGTGCCAGTAGTATAACAGGGGTGGACTATGGCTACACCTTC.

The J gene is TRBJ2-3, the V gene TRBV9; TRBD2 matches 11 bases. The CDR3 has 17 residues. Trimming cost V 0 bases and J 4 bases; bases outside gene matches: 7. Germline V gene data show CDR1 as SGDLS and CDR2 as YYNGEE. The CDR3 region is CASSVDLAGGGADTQYF. In DNA form, the CDR3 reads TGTGCCAGCAGCGTAGATCTAGCGGGAGGAGGGGCAGATACGCAGTATTTT.

The rearrangement joins TRBV6-5 to TRBJ2-1; no clear D gene. Trimming stripped 2 bases from V and 1 base from J, with 9 bases between. CDR1 and CDR2 (germline): MNHEY, SVGAGI. There are 15 residues in the CDR3. The CDR3 sequence: CASSYAALSYNEQFF. In DNA, the CDR3 is TGTGCCAGCAGTTACGCCGCGCTTTCCTACAATGAGCAGTTCTTC.

The V gene is TRBV7-2, the J gene TRBJ1-6, with a possible D match to TRBD1 (6 bases). V shed 1 base and J shed 10 bases, with 14 bases lying between them. Germline-derived CDR1 and CDR2 are SGHTA and FQGNSA. The CDR3 spans 15 residues. For the CDR3, the DNA is TGTGCCAGCAGCTTAGTGGGGGCAGATTCCTCACCCCTCCACTTT. Residues: CASSLVGADSSPLHF.

In its sample, this clone was seen a few times. The chain joins TRBV4-1 to TRBJ2-4, with 11 positions matching TRBD2. CDR3 length: 16 residues. CDR1 and CDR2 from the germline V gene are MGHRA and YSYEKL. The ends lost 4 bases at V and 0 bases at J; junction bases unmatched: 2. CDR3 nucleotide sequence: TGCGCCAGCAGCCTTCTAGCGGGGGGAGCCAAAAACATTCAGTACTTC. Residues: CASSLLAGGAKNIQYF.

This chain uses TRBV5-6 with TRBJ1-1; D perhaps matches TRBD1 (6 bases). V lost 0 bases, J lost 3 bases, and 15 bases lay in between. Germline CDR1 is SGHDT and CDR2 is YYEEEE. The CDR3 is 16 amino acids. CDR3 sequence reads: CASSLVGGRGDTEAFF. Written as DNA, the CDR3 is TGTGCCAGCAGCTTGGTTGGGGGCCGGGGGGACACTGAAGCTTTCTTT.

V usage is TRBV18 and J usage is TRBJ1-2; tentative D call: TRBD1 (6 bases). This CDR3 has 14 amino acids. V was cut by 6 bases and J by 3 bases, with 14 bases left in between. CDR1 and CDR2 (germline): KGHSH, LQKENI. CDR3 in DNA: TGTGCCAGCTCCCCGACAGGCCCCGACTATGGCTACACCTTC. It encodes CASSPTGPDYGYTF.

As DNA, the CDR3 is TGTGCCAGCAGTTCAACACCCCCTGACAGGGCAGGGGCGGAACTGTTTTTT. This gives the protein CASSSTPPDRAGAELFF. The genes are TRBV28 and TRBJ1-4; TRBD1 matches 7 bases. This CDR3 has 17 amino acids. The ends lost 4 bases at V and 12 bases at J; junction bases unmatched: 20. Germline CDR1 and CDR2: MDHEN and SYDVKM.

V usage is TRBV7-2 and J usage is TRBJ2-2; D is perhaps TRBD1 (6 bases). The CDR3 loop spans 14 amino acids. Looked up from germline, CDR1 is SGHTA and CDR2 is FQGNSA. Trimming stripped 4 bases from V and 5 bases from J, with 11 bases between. In DNA form, the CDR3 reads TGTGCCAGCAGCTCAGGGGTGGGGACCGGGGAGCTGTTTTTT. It translates to CASSSGVGTGELFF. The full variable domain, completed using reference TRBV7-2 and TRBJ2-2, is GAGVSQSPSNKVTEKGKDVELRCDPISGHTALYWYRQSLGQGLEFLIYFQGNSAPDKSGLPSDRFSAERTGGSVSTLTIQRTQQEDSAVYLCASSSGVGTGELFFGEGSRLTVL.